A single TCR beta chain is shown here with its context. This clonotype has a count of ten or more. Its antigen is currently not known. Per-base qualities were not stored, and no clone one base away is much larger. Looking up the germline V gene yields CDR1 SGHRS and CDR2 YFSETQ. Inclusive of the bounding cysteine and phenylalanine, the CDR3 is 16 residues long. The kept DNA is CDR3 alone, 48 bases in frame from the first base. V drops 0 bases and J drops 0 bases, leaving 10 bases in between. Sequencing used an Illumina HiSeq 2000. Multiplex PCR amplification was used to generate the TCR beta chain libraries. High-throughput sequencing was used to analyze the amplified TCR beta chain products. TCRdb's own reprocessing of the public reads used fastp at Q25 and MiXCR and kept productive beta chains. Rows are combined by CDR3 protein, so each entry shows the most common genes and DNA. The sample table shows over 150,000 distinct CDR3 sequences, and around a third are seen once. The ten largest account for roughly 4% of the sample.

This specimen comes from a study of breast tumors, draining lymph nodes, adjacent tissues (dated by TCRdb to about 2016). About the investigation overall: TCR beta repertoires were compared across tumor, adjacent nontumor tissue and axillary lymph nodes obtained from breast cancer patients. In human breast cancer, the study set out to assess how tumor, surrounding tissue and draining lymph node repertoires relate to one another and whether T cells might be exchanged between them. The paper as a whole reports these results and caveats: A scenario in which most tumor T cells derive from the lymph node and then expand within tumor tissue was judged to be consistent with the data. Tumors showed preferential V and J gene usage, and their T-cell repertoire diversity fell below that of lymph nodes yet above that of nontumor tissue. Tumor and nontumor tissue repertoires were significantly more similar in luminal-like than in basal-like breast cancer. The study presented the conclusion that tumor T cells originate in lymph nodes as consistent with a hypothesis, not as something directly demonstrated.

Lymph node samples were obtained from the axillary draining lymph nodes of breast cancer patients. The TCR was taken from a female donor with breast cancer. Some clones in this sample may be carry-over from other donors' samples. Recombination connected TRBV5-1 to TRBJ2-1, with the D gene not confidently named. The sequencing input was axillary lymph node tissue. In nucleotides, the sequence is TGCGCCAGCAGCTTGGGTCGCCACGCCTCCTACAATGAGCAGTTCTTC. Its protein reads: CASSLGRHASYNEQFF.